This entry describes one T cell receptor beta chain. The data were taken from a study of blood T cell repertoires in COVID-19. Turning to the study itself: The study drew acute and convalescent COVID-19 samples from the United States, Italy and Spain. T cells, B-cell-depleted T cells, or PBMCs provided the cDNA or gDNA that served as material.

Germline lookup yields CDR1 MNHEY and CDR2 SMNVEV (reference sequence). The length of the CDR3 is 16 residues. V lost 4 bases, J lost 5 bases, and 20 bases lay in between. Authors' methods: Cell counts per sample came from amplifying reference gene primers. The method was immunoSEQ multiplex PCR; TCRdb's version includes in-frame clones alone and lacks a portion of them. V and J calls and clone size come straight from that table; D and trimming were deduced from the DNA. The sample holds roughly 200,000 clones, approximately 88% seen once. Seattle's enrolled individuals joined amid active infection and were then monitored longitudinally.

V is TRBV27 and J is TRBJ1-1; tentative D call: TRBD1 (5 bases). The sample was peripheral blood. The clonotype comes from a woman in her forties with COVID-19, enrolled during active disease. CDR3 DNA: TGTGCCAGCAGTTCCCTCCAGGGACTCTCGCGAACTGAAGCTTTCTTT. Amino acid sequence: CASSSLQGLSRTEAFF.